The 4 T cell receptor beta chains below come from one sample, sequenced in a study of blood T cell repertoires in COVID-19. Clones were read by immunoSEQ multiplex PCR, and TCRdb kept only the in-frame ones, dropping some. The sample contains around 500,000 clones, 70% to 90% of which appear only once. The specimen sequenced was PBMCs or T cells enriched from blood (not recorded which). These receptors all stem from a middle-aged woman who had recovered from COVID-19.

The rearrangement joins TRBV18 to TRBJ2-1; 9 bases are shared with TRBD2. The CDR3 runs 20 residues. V lost 5 bases, J lost 0 bases, and 17 bases stayed unmatched. Germline V gene lookup returns CDR1 KGHSH and CDR2 LQKENI. CDR3 nucleotides: TGTGCCAGCTCAAAGGGGGCTAGCGGGATACACTCATACTCCTACAATGAGCAGTTCTTC. It specifies CASSKGASGIHSYSYNEQFF.

This clone has just a few counts. The chain is built from TRBV3-1 (or the pseudogene TRBV3-2) and TRBJ1-2, with D possibly matching TRBD1 (5 bases). The CDR3 length is 12 residues. In germline, CDR1 is LGHDT, CDR2 YNNKEL (reference sequence). Trimming removed 1 base at V and 9 bases at J, with 9 bases between. CDR3 sequence reads: CASSQGQGRYTF. CDR3 nucleotides: TGTGCCAGCAGCCAAGGGCAGGGCCGCTACACCTTC.

The chain carries TRBV29-1 and TRBJ2-5; 8 bases align to TRBD1. This CDR3 comprises 14 residues. V gave up 4 bases and J gave up 1 base; unmatched junction bases: 5. Per the germline V gene, CDR1 is SQVTM and CDR2 is ANQGSEA. CDR3 loop: CSVADRGGQETQYF. The CDR3 DNA is TGCAGCGTTGCCGACAGGGGAGGCCAAGAGACCCAGTACTTC. Supplemented by reference TRBV29-1 and TRBJ2-5, the full variable domain reads SAVISQKPSRDICQRGTSLTIQCQVDSQVTMMFWYRQQPGQSLTLIATANQGSEATYESGFVIDKFPISRPNLTFSTLTVSNMSPEDSSIYLCSVADRGGQETQYFGPGTRLLVL.

V and J are TRBV18 and TRBJ1-1; 8 bases match TRBD1. Germline-derived CDR1 and CDR2 are KGHSH and LQKENI. The junction had 5 bases not matched to a gene; V was cut back by 3 bases and J by 2 bases. The CDR3 covers 15 residues. The CDR3 loop is CASSPGQDINTEAFF. In DNA, the CDR3 is TGTGCCAGCTCACCGGGACAGGATATCAACACTGAAGCTTTCTTT.